The rows below give T cell receptor beta chains drawn from one sample of a study of T cell repertoires in cytomegalovirus infection. These TCRs' antigens remain unknown. TCRdb ran MiXCR on the reads and lists one entry per CDR3 protein. The top ten clones hold roughly an eighth of a sample with about 890,000 distinct CDR3 sequences, around 32% of them seen once. This specimen consisted of cultured CD8+ T cells from PBMCs, obtained from culture after CMV antigen stimulation. The receptors derive from a human donor in good health (CMV status not recorded). Some clones in this sample may be carry-over from other donors' samples. Both conserved end residues are part of each CDR3. A D gene is named only where the DNA matches it firmly.

d_gene	v_gene	j_gene	CDR3aa
.	TRBV4-1	TRBJ1-3	CASSQDWGGSGNTIYF
.	TRBV9	TRBJ1-1	CASGDPSRNTEAFF
TRBD1	TRBV19	TRBJ2-1	CASRSSGTVVYNEQFF
.	TRBV10-3	TRBJ1-1	CAISESRVTEAFF
TRBD1	TRBV15	TRBJ2-5	CATRNMGQGSQETQYF
TRBD1	TRBV6-5	TRBJ1-6	CASSAPTGGLGSPLHF
.	TRBV6-5	TRBJ1-1	CATHPGTEAFF
.	TRBV12-3/TRBV12-4	TRBJ1-1	CASSSVGFGTEAFF
TRBD1	TRBV11-1	TRBJ1-1	CASSLPQGAHTEAFF
.	TRBV7-9	TRBJ1-1	CASSPVAGVKGTEAFF
.	TRBV6-1	TRBJ2-1	CASSEVSRGDNEQFF
TRBD2	TRBV4-2	TRBJ2-3	CASSHPRSPLAGGSTDTQYF
TRBD2	TRBV7-6	TRBJ2-2	CASTGTSASTGELFF
.	TRBV6-1	TRBJ1-2	CASSPWEGGYTF
.	TRBV6-5	TRBJ2-7	CASSYNWAPPNEQYF
TRBD2	TRBV7-7	TRBJ2-6	CASSSAGGAISGANVLTF
TRBD2	TRBV6-2/TRBV6-3	TRBJ2-3	CASRTRLAGGPNEPDTQYF
TRBD1	TRBV20-1	TRBJ1-1	CSARPDRGTEAFF
.	TRBV7-2	TRBJ1-2	CASSLSDTSRGYGYTF
.	TRBV2	TRBJ2-2	CASAPWQGGTGELFF
.	TRBV27	TRBJ2-6	CASSLLGRNSGANVLTF
.	TRBV5-1	TRBJ2-7	CASSLGDGGYEQYF
.	TRBV19	TRBJ2-3	CASNRPPDTQYF
.	TRBV19	TRBJ2-1	CASSWDNLNEQFF
TRBD1	TRBV4-3	TRBJ2-6	CASSQDTGASGANVLTF
TRBD1	TRBV6-6	TRBJ2-7	CASSYPKDPTGNSYEQYF
.	TRBV7-9	TRBJ2-5	CASSTFRDEETQYF
.	TRBV7-2	TRBJ2-3	CASSLAGGALGTDTQYF
TRBD2	TRBV27	TRBJ2-1	CASSPQSGERSYNEQFF
.	TRBV27	TRBJ1-5	CASSLGAGRPQHF
.	TRBV20-1	TRBJ2-1	CSARDKGLNYNEQFF
.	TRBV6-7	TRBJ1-1	CASSIRGPGEAFF
.	TRBV7-2	TRBJ2-3	CASREGGTDTQYF
.	TRBV7-2	TRBJ1-6	CASSLVMGRIDSPLHF
.	TRBV7-9	TRBJ2-7	CASSVGTLGYEQYF
.	TRBV6-6	TRBJ1-1	CASSYPEDEAFF
.	TRBV2	TRBJ2-2	CASFTGSGTGELFF
.	TRBV7-6	TRBJ2-3	CASSLGQMKTDTQYF
.	TRBV6-6	TRBJ1-5	CASSYSGLNQPQHF
.	TRBV6-6	TRBJ1-1	CASSYEHPPRLLNTEAFF
.	TRBV12-3/TRBV12-4	TRBJ1-2	CASRPGGNYGYTF
TRBD1	TRBV7-8	TRBJ2-7	CASSPVEGAKLEQYF
TRBD1	TRBV12-3/TRBV12-4	TRBJ2-5	CASSTGTGLQQTQYF
.	TRBV7-2	TRBJ2-5	CASSWGTAGSTQYF
TRBD1	TRBV7-9	TRBJ2-3	CTSSPRTGLSQDTQYF
.	TRBV6-5	TRBJ1-2	CASSTTDYGYTF
.	TRBV6-6	TRBJ2-1	CASSSELVDEQFF
.	TRBV5-1	TRBJ2-7	CASKRSYEQYF
TRBD1	TRBV19	TRBJ1-5	CASSIVPGTAQPQHF
.	TRBV20-1	TRBJ2-1	CSAIGVPYNEQFF
.	TRBV6-2/TRBV6-3	TRBJ2-2	CASSYTAPGELFF
TRBD1	TRBV12-3/TRBV12-4	TRBJ2-2	CASSPQDRLGDGELFF
TRBD1	TRBV29-1	TRBJ1-1	CSVRQGSSSEAFF
.	TRBV7-8	TRBJ2-7	CASSLVRTPGEQYF
.	TRBV12-3/TRBV12-4	TRBJ1-1	CASSFFWQKNTEAFF
TRBD2	TRBV12-3/TRBV12-4	TRBJ2-3	CANAGGPTDTQYF